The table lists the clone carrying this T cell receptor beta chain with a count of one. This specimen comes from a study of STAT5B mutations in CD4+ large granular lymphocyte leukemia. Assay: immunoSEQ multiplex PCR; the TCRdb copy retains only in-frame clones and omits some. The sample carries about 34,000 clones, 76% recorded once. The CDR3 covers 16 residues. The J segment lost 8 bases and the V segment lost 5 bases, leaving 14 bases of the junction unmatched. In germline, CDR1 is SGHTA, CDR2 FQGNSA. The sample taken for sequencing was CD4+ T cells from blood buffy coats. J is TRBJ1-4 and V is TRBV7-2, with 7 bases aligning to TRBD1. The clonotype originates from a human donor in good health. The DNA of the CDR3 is TGTGCCAGCAGCCTGACCAGGGGGGCTATGGGGGAAAAACTGTTTTTT. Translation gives CASSLTRGAMGEKLFF.